The 10 T cell receptor beta chains given below trace back to one sample, sequenced in a study of T-cell memory formation after mild COVID-19. TCRdb re-called the 5' RACE reads with MiXCR, one entry per CDR3 protein. Altogether under 650,000 distinct CDR3 sequences are present, roughly 18% being singletons, with the ten largest covering approximately 12%. Sequencing used PBMCs or a T cell subset sorted from them (not recorded which). Receptor source: an adult woman who had mild COVID-19 (a few samples of this study predate the infection). Cell type and time point are not known.

In this sample, this clonotype turned up many times. The chain links TRBV3-1 to TRBJ1-2; D is possibly TRBD1 (5 bases). Trimming shortened V by 4 bases and J by 0 bases, and 12 bases separated the two germline ends. The V gene's germline CDR1 is LGHDT and CDR2 YNNKEL (reference sequence). The CDR3 length is 15 residues. The CDR3 DNA sequence: TGTGCCAGCAGCCGGGACTTCCCTACTAACTATGGCTACACCTTC. This gives the protein CASSRDFPTNYGYTF.

This clonotype was counted ten times or more. The J gene is TRBJ1-5, the V gene TRBV28; 7 bases line up with TRBD1. J was trimmed by 6 bases and V by 3 bases; bases with no gene match: 5. This CDR3 spans 14 amino acids. Germline CDR1 is MDHEN and CDR2 is SYDVKM. The CDR3 nucleotides are TGTGCCAGCAGTTTTGTGACAGGGCCTCAGCCCCAGCATTTT. It specifies CASSFVTGPQPQHF.

The sample holds many counts of this clonotype. The chain uses TRBV4-1 and TRBJ2-7, with TRBD1 matching over 9 bases. V lost 1 base and J lost 5; bases outside the gene matches: 0. Germline CDR1 is MGHRA and CDR2 is YSYEKL. CDR3 length: 13 amino acids. The CDR3 reads CASSQGQGDEQYF. The DNA for the CDR3 is TGCGCCAGCAGCCAAGGACAGGGGGACGAGCAGTACTTC.

This chain links TRBV30 with TRBJ2-2; unclear D gene. From germline, CDR1 is GTSNPN and CDR2 SVGIG (reference sequence). The length of the CDR3 is 13 residues. V gave up 5 bases and J gave up 2 bases, with 9 bases separating them. In DNA, the CDR3 is TGTGCCTGGGCCAGACTCAACACCGGGGAGCTGTTTTTT. Translation gives CAWARLNTGELFF.

The chain links TRBV4-1 to TRBJ2-1, with TRBD2 identical over 7 bases. CDR1 MGHRA and CDR2 YSYEKL come from the germline V gene. The length of the CDR3 is 17 residues. V shed 7 bases, J shed 0 bases, and the junction held 12 bases outside the gene matches. CDR3 DNA sequence: TGCGCCAGCACGCCGCCAGTAGCGGGCAGCTCCTACAATGAGCAGTTCTTC. Protein sequence: CASTPPVAGSSYNEQFF.

This clonotype has a handful of counts. The junction departs from the called germline gene at one end, perhaps through a read error. The rearrangement joins TRBV4-3 to TRBJ1-1; tentatively, D is TRBD1 (5 bases). Germline lookup yields CDR1 LGHNA and CDR2 YSLEER. The CDR3 covers 13 residues. This CDR3 is CASSNEGGTEAFF. CDR3 nucleotides: TGCGCCAGCAGCAACGAAGGTGGGACTGAGGCTTTCTTT.

The chain has TRBV7-8 and TRBJ2-6; 10 bases are a match to TRBD1. CDR1 and CDR2 (germline): SGHVS, FQNEAQ. J gave up 2 bases and V 5 bases, and 6 bases lay outside the gene matches. The CDR3 consists of 17 residues. The chain's CDR3 is CASSKRDRGTGANVLTF. The CDR3 DNA reads as TGTGCCAGCAGCAAACGGGACAGGGGAACTGGGGCCAACGTCCTGACTTTC.

This clonotype was picked up a small number of times. The gene calls are TRBV4-1 and TRBJ2-7, with D maybe TRBD2 (6 bases). This CDR3 contains 17 residues. Germline V CDR1 and CDR2: MGHRA, YSYEKL. With 3 bases removed from V and 1 base from J, the gap between germline ends came to 19 bases. CDR3 DNA sequence: TGCGCCAGCAGCCAGGGGATGGAGTTTGCGGGGTCCTACGAGCAGTACTTC. Its protein is CASSQGMEFAGSYEQYF.

This clonotype came up many times. This chain joins TRBV5-1 and TRBJ2-3, with a tentative D call TRBD2 (6 bases). The CDR3 runs to 15 residues. Between the trimmed V and J ends, which lost 0 bases and 4 bases, there was a span of 12 bases. In germline, CDR1 is SGHRS, CDR2 YFSETQ. The CDR3 sequence: CASSLEGTQSDTQYF. DNA of the CDR3: TGCGCCAGCAGCTTGGAAGGGACTCAGTCAGATACGCAGTATTTT.

In this sample, this clonotype turned up a few times. V is TRBV11-2 and J is TRBJ2-7; 8 bases fit TRBD2. V gave up 1 base and J gave up 2 bases; unmatched junction bases: 7. Germline V CDR1 and CDR2: SGHAT, FQNNGV. The CDR3 consists of 16 residues. The CDR3 spells CASSLGPSGSPYEQYF. CDR3 nucleotide sequence: TGTGCCAGCAGCTTAGGTCCTAGCGGGTCTCCCTACGAGCAGTACTTC.